This T cell receptor (beta chain) was sequenced during a study of blood T cell repertoires in COVID-19. In the study overall: Italy, Spain and the United States were the sources of the convalescent and acute COVID-19 samples.

In the authors' methods: Reference gene primer amplification yielded estimated nucleated cell counts. The protocol was immunoSEQ multiplex PCR, while the TCRdb copy is restricted to in-frame clones and leaves out a portion. The V and J calls and clone size are taken from that table; D and trimming were inferred from the DNA. The sample holds 110,000 to 150,000 clones; about 80% are singletons and the top ten take 5% to 6.5%. Each participant's cohort was designated according to participant-reported clinical history. V was pared by 6 bases and J by 10 bases, with 13 bases between. This CDR3 has 13 amino acids. This clone came up a few times.

This TCR was sampled from a woman aged 45 to 65 who had recovered from COVID-19. This sequence joins TRBV12-3 or TRBV12-4 and TRBJ1-6; D gene ambiguous. Sequencing was performed on PBMCs or T cells enriched from blood (not recorded which). CDR3 DNA: TGTGCCAGCAGCCCCAACCGCCGGTCACCCCTCCACTTT. The encoded protein is CASSPNRRSPLHF.